The 27 T cell receptor beta chains below all came from one sample that was sequenced in a study of neoadjuvant anti-PD-1 for oral cavity cancer. As for time point: after neoadjuvant nivolumab, at surgical resection. Sequencing was performed with immunoSEQ multiplex PCR; in TCRdb, only in-frame clones are kept and a portion is missing. The table includes about 15,000 clones, around 36% detected once. Material: tumor tissue, obtained after nivolumab (anti-PD-1) treatment. The source is a person between 35 and 79 years old with oral cavity squamous cell carcinoma.

A few counts support this clone. The V call is TRBV6-1, the J call TRBJ2-7, with D possibly matching TRBD1 (6 bases). Looked up from germline, CDR1 is MNHNS and CDR2 is SASEGT. The CDR3 is 15 amino acids. The V gene lost 2 bases and the J gene lost 3 bases, with 14 bases spanning the gap. Here the CDR3 reads CASSEIVGRGYEQYF. The CDR3 nucleotides are TGTGCCAGCAGTGAAATCGTGGGCAGGGGCTACGAGCAGTACTTC.

This clone has just a few counts. The chain is built from TRBV5-1 and TRBJ2-3, with D possibly TRBD1 on 5 matching bases. Germline V lookup: CDR1 SGHRS, CDR2 YFSETQ. V lost 4 bases, J lost 2 bases, and 14 bases lay in between. This CDR3 region has 15 residues. The CDR3 sequence: CASSPQVSNTDTQYF. Here the CDR3 DNA reads TGCGCCAGCAGCCCACAGGTTTCAAACACAGATACGCAGTATTTT.

This clone appeared once. The rearrangement links TRBV10-3 to TRBJ2-1, with 10 bases fitting TRBD1. This CDR3 is 15 amino acids long. Germline V gene lookup returns CDR1 ENHRY and CDR2 SYGVKD. The V segment lost 2 bases and the J segment 9 bases; nucleotides outside the gene matches: 7. The CDR3, as DNA: TGTGCCATCAGTGAGATGGGGACAGGGGTCGCTGAGCAGTTCTTC. It translates to CAISEMGTGVAEQFF.

In its sample, this clone was seen a few times. CDR3 sequence: CASSPGTVAEQYF. The DNA for the CDR3 is TGTGCCAGCAGCCCGGGGACAGTGGCCGAGCAGTACTTC. J is TRBJ2-7 and V is TRBV7-2; 7 nucleotides line up with TRBD1. V lost 5 bases and J lost 6; bases outside the gene matches: 7. This CDR3 contains 13 residues. Germline V gene data show CDR1 as SGHTA and CDR2 as FQGNSA.

This clone has only a few counts. This chain links TRBV27 with TRBJ2-7, with 7 nucleotides matching TRBD2. The CDR3 has 15 residues. With V trimmed by 3 bases and J by 4 bases, 9 bases remained unmatched. Looked up from germline, CDR1 is MNHEY and CDR2 is SMNVEV (reference sequence). In DNA, the CDR3 is TGTGCCAGCAGTTTGAGACTAGCCGTAGGGTACGAGCAGTACTTC. It codes for CASSLRLAVGYEQYF.

The chain recombines TRBV4-3 with TRBJ1-1, with 12 bases identical to TRBD1. The CDR3 contains 19 residues. V lost 3 bases and J lost 8; bases outside the gene matches: 19. The V gene's germline CDR1 is LGHNA and CDR2 YSLEER. The CDR3 nucleotides read TGCGCCAGCAGCCAGGACCCGGGACAGGGGGCGGTCGCCGCGGCAGAAGCTTTCTTT. Protein: CASSQDPGQGAVAAAEAFF.

The V and J genes are TRBV5-1 and TRBJ2-7; 8 nucleotides align to TRBD1. The CDR3 is 14 residues long. V shed 1 base and J 3 bases; nucleotides not matched to a gene: 3. Germline V gene sequence: CDR1 SGHRS, CDR2 YFSETQ. CDR3 region: CASSLRTGLYEQYF. DNA of the CDR3: TGCGCCAGCAGCTTGAGGACAGGGCTCTACGAGCAGTACTTC.

This clone appeared a few times. The V and J genes are TRBV9 and TRBJ2-3; the match to TRBD1 covers 7 bases. The CDR3 is 14 amino acids. Trimming at V came to 4 bases and at J to 7 bases, leaving 9 bases not matched to a gene. Germline CDR1 reads SGDLS; CDR2 reads YYNGEE. CDR3 DNA sequence: TGTGCCAGCAGCAAGGGACAGCCAGGGAATACGCAGTATTTT. Protein: CASSKGQPGNTQYF.

The sample holds a few counts of this clone. Here the CDR3 reads CASSSPGVDTQYF. The CDR3 nucleotides are TGTGCCAGCAGTTCCCCCGGGGTGGATACGCAGTATTTT. V is TRBV6-5 and J is TRBJ2-3; tentatively, D is TRBD2 (5 bases). CDR3 size: 13 residues. V shed 4 bases and J shed 6 bases, with 11 bases lying between them. CDR1 is MNHEY and CDR2 is SVGAGI in the germline V gene.

The sample holds many counts of this clone. The gene calls are TRBV5-1 and TRBJ2-2; TRBD2 matches 13 bases. CDR3 length: 15 residues. V shed 4 bases, J shed 5 bases, and the junction held 2 bases outside the gene matches. Germline V gives CDR1 SGHRS, CDR2 YFSETQ. CDR3 DNA sequence: TGCGCCAGCAGCGCGGGACTAGCGGGGACCGGGGAGCTGTTTTTT. This translates into CASSAGLAGTGELFF.

This clone came up a few times. The chain joins TRBV5-1 to TRBJ1-2; D remains ambiguous. This CDR3 is built from 13 residues. Germline V CDR1 and CDR2: SGHRS, YFSETQ. V dropped 2 bases and J dropped 3 bases, with 8 bases sitting between them. The CDR3 sequence: CASSLGRDYGYTF. CDR3 DNA: TGCGCCAGCAGCTTAGGGAGAGACTATGGCTACACCTTC.

V gene TRBV18 combines with J gene TRBJ2-6; 9 bases agree with TRBD1. This CDR3 spans 15 amino acids. Per the germline V gene, CDR1 is KGHSH and CDR2 is LQKENI. Unmatched junction bases numbered 6, after V lost 6 bases and J lost 6 bases. The DNA for the CDR3 is TGTGCCAGCTCGCCTACAGGGGGCGAGGCCAACGTCCTGACTTTC. It translates to CASSPTGGEANVLTF.

This sequence joins TRBV6-1 and TRBJ2-2, with TRBD1 matching 7 bases. This CDR3 comprises 15 residues. Germline loops: CDR1 MNHNS, CDR2 SASEGT. The J segment lost 4 bases and the V segment lost 11 bases, leaving 13 bases of the junction unmatched. As DNA, the CDR3 is TGTGCCGGGAGACGGAAGGGGGCGGGCACCGGGGAGCTGTTTTTT. Translating gives CAGRRKGAGTGELFF.

The gene calls are TRBV7-2 and TRBJ2-3; 7 bases line up with TRBD2. J lost 6 bases, V lost 5 bases, and 2 bases had no gene match. The CDR3 contains 12 residues. In germline, CDR1 is SGHTA, CDR2 FQGNSA. CDR3 in amino acids: CASSPRGDTQYF. Written as DNA, the CDR3 is TGTGCCAGCAGCCCGCGGGGGGATACGCAGTATTTT.

This clone was seen more than once but under ten times. V gene TRBV21-1 combines with J gene TRBJ1-1; TRBD1 is the table's D call and was not checked against the DNA. TRBV21-1 is flagged as a pseudogene. There are 13 residues in the CDR3. CDR3 sequence reads: CASSKVADTEAFF. In DNA, the CDR3 is TGTGCCAGCAGCAAAGTCGCAGACACTGAAGCTTTCTTT.

This clone was observed a few times. V usage is TRBV6-1 and J usage is TRBJ1-2; perhaps TRBD1 as D (5 bases). Germline V gene lookup returns CDR1 MNHNS and CDR2 SASEGT. The V end was cut by 2 bases, the J end by 5 bases, with 12 bases between. CDR3 length: 14 amino acids. The CDR3 nucleotides are TGTGCCAGCAGTGAAAGTACAGGAGATTATGGCTACACCTTC. This translates into CASSESTGDYGYTF.

The V and J genes are TRBV6-4 and TRBJ1-5; 11 positions match TRBD1. The CDR3 has 17 residues. The ends lost 7 bases at V and 0 bases at J; junction bases unmatched: 8. CDR1 MRHNA and CDR2 SNTAGT come from the germline V gene. The CDR3 loop is CASIRDRGIDSNQPQHF. CDR3 DNA: TGTGCCAGCATACGGGACAGGGGGATCGATAGCAATCAGCCCCAGCATTTT.

This clone was counted at least ten times. The rearrangement links TRBV19 to TRBJ1-6, with 9 bases that match TRBD1. The CDR3 runs to 15 residues. Unmatched junction bases numbered 5, after V lost 4 bases and J lost 7 bases. The germline CDR1 and CDR2 sequences are LNHDA and SQIVND (reference sequence). The CDR3 protein is CASSTEQGANSPLHF. CDR3 sequence (DNA): TGTGCCAGTAGTACAGAACAGGGGGCGAATTCACCCCTCCACTTT.

The chain carries TRBV9 and TRBJ1-1, with 8 bases identical to TRBD1. Germline values: CDR1 SGDLS, CDR2 YYNGEE. V shed 5 bases, J shed 3 bases, and the junction held 9 bases outside the gene matches. CDR3 length: 15 residues. The CDR3, as DNA: TGTGCCAGCAGATTGGGCCAGGGGGCAGACACTGAAGCTTTCTTT. Its protein product is CASRLGQGADTEAFF.

The rearrangement uses TRBV15 and TRBJ1-4; D unclear. V was clipped by 0 bases and J by 7 bases, with 9 bases between them. The CDR3 consists of 14 residues. Germline values: CDR1 LNHNV, CDR2 YYDKDF (reference sequence). The CDR3 bases are TGTGCCACCAGCAGAGATGCGGGAGGTGAAAAACTGTTTTTT. Encoded protein: CATSRDAGGEKLFF.

The chain has TRBV14 and TRBJ2-2; no clear D. V was shortened by 3 bases and J by 2 bases, with 7 bases between the two germline ends. The germline V gene has CDR1 SGHDN and CDR2 FVKESK. This CDR3 spans 14 amino acids. This chain's CDR3 is CASSHGYNTGELFF. The CDR3 nucleotides are TGTGCCAGCAGCCACGGGTATAACACCGGGGAGCTGTTTTTT. Looking up the rest from reference TRBV14 and TRBJ2-2 gives the full variable domain: EAGVTQFPSHSVIEKGQTVTLRCDPISGHDNLYWYRRVMGKEIKFLLHFVKESKQDESGMPNNRFLAERTGGTYSTLKVQPAELEDSGVYFCASSHGYNTGELFFGEGSRLTVL.

This clone was seen more than once but under ten times. J is TRBJ1-6 and V is TRBV10-2; D gene ambiguous. V lost 4 bases, J lost 10 bases, and 23 bases lay in between. CDR3 length: 17 residues. Looked up from germline, CDR1 is WSHSY and CDR2 is SAAADI. CDR3 sequence reads: CASSVDIPFYTRSPLHF. In DNA, the CDR3 is TGCGCCAGCAGTGTCGACATTCCGTTTTACACTCGATCACCCCTCCACTTT.

V usage is TRBV30 and J usage is TRBJ1-1, with D possibly matching TRBD1 (5 bases). The CDR3 loop spans 13 amino acids. V dropped 4 bases and J dropped 4 bases, with 13 bases sitting between them. From germline, CDR1 is GTSNPN and CDR2 SVGIG (reference sequence). CDR3 protein: CAWNNLGGTEAFF. CDR3 nucleotides: TGTGCCTGGAACAACCTTGGGGGCACTGAAGCTTTCTTT.

The chain has TRBV27 and TRBJ1-6; the match to TRBD1 covers 10 bases. The CDR3 length is 15 residues. V lost 5 bases, J lost 13 bases, and 11 bases stayed unmatched. CDR1 MNHEY and CDR2 SMNVEV come from the germline V gene (reference sequence). The CDR3 DNA sequence: TGTGCCAGCAGTCCCCTGGGACAGGGGCAGACGCCCCTCCACTTT. Its translation: CASSPLGQGQTPLHF.

Here the CDR3 DNA reads TGTGCCAGCAGCGTAGGTGAGACACCAGCCAGGACAGATACGCAGTATTTT. Residues: CASSVGETPARTDTQYF. The V and J genes are TRBV9 and TRBJ2-3, with D unresolved. Germline V gene lookup returns CDR1 SGDLS and CDR2 YYNGEE. This CDR3 has 17 amino acids. The V and J ends lost 0 bases and 3 bases respectively, with 17 bases between them.

In its sample, this clone was seen once. CDR3 in DNA: TGTGCCAGCAGTTTTTCGGAACATCTTGGCACCGGGGAGCTGTTTTTT. Amino acids: CASSFSEHLGTGELFF. V usage is TRBV27 and J usage is TRBJ2-2; no reliable D call. This CDR3 region has 16 residues. V lost 3 bases to trimming and J lost 4 bases, with 15 bases between them. Germline CDR1 reads MNHEY; CDR2 reads SMNVEV (reference sequence).

The chain recombines TRBV6-1 with TRBJ2-7; 9 positions agree with TRBD1. Germline lookup yields CDR1 MNHNS and CDR2 SASEGT. The J segment lost 4 bases and the V segment lost 7 bases, leaving 2 bases of the junction unmatched. The CDR3 runs 12 residues. CDR3 DNA sequence: TGTGCCAGCAAACAGGGGGCGTACGAGCAGTACTTC. It codes for CASKQGAYEQYF.